This entry is about one T cell receptor (beta chain). Its antigen is not yet known. Per-nucleotide qualities are absent, and no much larger clonotype sits a single base away. In the prospective study, participants were about 18 to 100 years old, resided in fewer than 25 geographic areas of the United States, and were enrolled through a virtual design. To assign participants to cohorts, the prospective study relied on clinical history that participants themselves reported in a screening survey and a study questionnaire. Mobile phlebotomists in the prospective study collected whole blood, serum and a nasopharyngeal or oropharyngeal swab from every participant. Participants in the prospective study had the option to provide additional blood draws and questionnaires over a roughly 2-month period. Before DNA extraction, blood samples from the prospective study were shipped at room temperature or frozen.

This sample was taken from a study of blood T cell repertoires in COVID-19 (dated by TCRdb to 2018 to 2021). Background on the whole study: The collaborator samples originated in the United States, Italy and Spain and spanned the acute and convalescent phases of COVID-19. The material from the prospective study consisted of cDNA or gDNA derived from T cells, B-cell-depleted T cells, or PBMCs. Subjects who had been exposed to COVID-19, were actively infected with it, or had recovered from it provided the deeply sampled blood TCRbeta repertoires that made up the dataset. The repertoires were released in a freely available public database meant as a resource for research on the immune response to SARS-CoV-2. Samples were obtained from the ongoing ImmuneRACE study (first 160 participants) and from about 1,300 subjects provided by 6 global collaborators. Sample metadata almost always included a de-identified subject ID, COVID-19 status, age in years and sex. Where available, HLA class I and class II types were taken from metadata supplied by the sample provider and were not determined by assay-based typing.

CDR1 SGDLS and CDR2 YYNGEE are derived from the germline V gene. From its cysteine to its phenylalanine, the CDR3 spans 15 amino acids. Just CDR3 DNA is preserved here, 45 bases in frame from base 1. The V and J ends are trimmed by 4 bases and 4 bases, leaving 14 bases between them. Paper-wide results and their limitations: The amount of clinical and demographic metadata varied by source and participant and was provided uncurated.

TCRbeta CDR3 regions were amplified from genomic DNA by means of the immunoSEQ Assay, a bias-controlled multiplex PCR. Processing in the source paper ran as follows. The number of nucleated cells in each sample was estimated by amplification of reference gene primers within the assay. Sequence reads were collapsed and filtered to measure the absolute abundance of every unique TCRbeta CDR3 rearrangement. Productive Simpson clonality was computed per sample as the square root of Simpson's diversity index over productive rearrangements. This immuneACCESS table, as held by TCRdb, lists in-frame sequences with V and J called but not all clones. Of the missing ones, under half trace to an unresolved V gene in checked studies; the others have no known cause. The DNA was the basis for D and trimming; V, J and clone size are from that table. The sample yields 150,000 to 200,000 clones; under 80% were counted once. The ten largest clones capture 17% of the sample.

In this chain, TRBV9 is recombined with TRBJ2-2, and TRBD2 may be the D gene, going by 6 matching bases. The origin of this receptor is a woman aged 45-65 years with acute COVID-19. Sequencing was done on a sample of PBMCs or T cells enriched from blood (not recorded which). The CDR3 reads as follows: CASSPLGGSTGELFF. Here is the DNA: TGTGCCAGCAGCCCCTTGGGGGGTAGCACCGGGGAGCTGTTTTTT.